The 27 T cell receptor beta chains below were found in one sample sequenced in a study of cytomegalovirus exposure and HLA in healthy donors. Primers included in the PCR were 60 Vbeta and 13 Jbeta primers. TCRdb's copy holds only in-frame clones and misses some; the assay was immunoSEQ multiplex PCR. Seen in this sample are roughly 120,000 clones; the ten most common clones hold about 2.2%. What was sequenced was PBMCs. The receptors here all came from a man aged 35 to 55 in good health and CMV-seronegative.

The V gene is TRBV30, the J gene TRBJ1-4, with 8 positions matching TRBD1. This CDR3 region has 14 residues. Trimming removed 3 bases from V and 7 bases from J; junction bases left unmatched: 7. From germline, CDR1 is GTSNPN and CDR2 SVGIG (reference sequence). CDR3 DNA: TGTGCCTGGAGCACCGGACAGGGCGGTGAAAAACTGTTTTTT. Its protein is CAWSTGQGGEKLFF. The full variable domain, completed using reference TRBV30 and TRBJ1-4, is SQTIHQWPATLVQPVGSPLSLECTVEGTSNPNLYWYRQAAGRGLQLLFYSVGIGQISSEVPQNLSASRPQDRQFILSSKKLLLSDSGFYLCAWSTGQGGEKLFFGSGTQLSVL.

The V gene is TRBV30, the J gene TRBJ2-3; 11 nucleotides align to TRBD1. V lost 8 bases and J lost 1; bases outside the gene matches: 11. The CDR3 is made up of 16 amino acids. CDR1 and CDR2 from the germline V gene are GTSNPN and SVGIG (reference sequence). The CDR3 is CARRDRGGLGTDTQYF. The CDR3 DNA reads TGTGCCCGCCGGGACAGGGGGGGACTAGGCACAGATACGCAGTATTTT.

V usage is TRBV10-3 and J usage is TRBJ1-2; 8 bases align to TRBD1. The V and J ends lost 10 bases and 5 bases, in that order; junction bases with no gene match: 6. Germline V gene sequence: CDR1 ENHRY, CDR2 SYGVKD. The CDR3 is made up of 12 amino acids. CDR3 coding DNA: TGTGCCAACTCCGGGACAGGATATGGCTACACCTTC. Translating gives CANSGTGYGYTF.

V and J are TRBV11-3 and TRBJ1-4; D gene ambiguous. Germline assignment: CDR1 SGHNT and CDR2 YENEEA. The V end was cut by 6 bases, the J end by 3 bases, with 17 bases between. This CDR3 comprises 16 residues. CDR3 protein: CASSKRQNGANEKLFF. The CDR3 bases are TGTGCCAGCAGTAAGCGTCAAAACGGGGCTAATGAAAAACTGTTTTTT.

The chain is built from TRBV2 and TRBJ2-1; the match to TRBD1 covers 10 bases. V shed 0 bases, J shed 15 bases, and the junction held 11 bases outside the gene matches. Germline assignment: CDR1 SNHLY and CDR2 FYNNEI. This CDR3 spans 15 amino acids. CDR3 DNA sequence: TGTGCCAGCAGTGAAGCGGGACAGGGGCCCAGCGTGTGGTTCTTC. This gives the protein CASSEAGQGPSVWFF.

The chain uses TRBV11-2 and TRBJ2-1, with D maybe TRBD2 (7 bases). CDR1 and CDR2 (germline): SGHAT, FQNNGV. The CDR3 has 15 amino acids. Deletions cut 6 bases from V and 6 bases from J, with 18 bases between. The CDR3 here is CASRQGREAVNEQFF. The CDR3, as DNA: TGTGCCAGCAGACAGGGTCGGGAGGCCGTCAATGAGCAGTTCTTC.

Concerning this clone: Other DNA sequences in the sample encode the same CDR3. The chain links TRBV9 to TRBJ1-5; D is ambiguous. From germline, CDR1 is SGDLS and CDR2 YYNGEE. Trimming left V 1 base short and J 2 bases short, with 10 bases between. The length of the CDR3 is 15 residues. CDR3 DNA sequence: TGTGCCAGCAGCGTATCCCCGGAGGGCAATCAGCCCCAGCATTTT. It translates to CASSVSPEGNQPQHF. The whole variable domain, remainder taken from reference TRBV9 and TRBJ1-5, is DSGVTQTPKHLITATGQRVTLRCSPRSGDLSVYWYQQSLDQGLQFLIQYYNGEERAKGNILERFSAQQFPDLHSELNLSSLELGDSALYFCASSVSPEGNQPQHFGDGTRLSIL.

This rearrangement joins TRBV5-1 to TRBJ2-7, with D perhaps matching TRBD2 (7 bases). The CDR3 length is 11 residues. Trimming took 4 bases from V and 7 from J, leaving 9 bases between them. Per the germline V gene, CDR1 is SGHRS and CDR2 is YFSETQ. CDR3 in amino acids: CASSEGGEQYF. The CDR3, as DNA: TGCGCCAGCAGCGAGGGGGGGGAGCAGTACTTC.

The V and J genes are TRBV21-1 and TRBJ2-7; TRBD2, as called in the table, went unchecked against the DNA. TRBV21-1 is flagged as a pseudogene. This CDR3 spans 14 amino acids. CDR3: CASSKETGRDKQYF. CDR3 coding DNA: TGTGCCAGCAGCAAAGAAACCGGGAGGGATAAGCAGTACTTC.

This chain connects TRBV7-2 to TRBJ2-7, with D unresolved. The V gene lost 5 bases and the J gene lost 6 bases, with 11 bases spanning the gap. CDR3 length equals 12 residues. The germline CDR1 and CDR2 sequences are SGHTA and FQGNSA. This CDR3 is CASSRSVGEQYF. The CDR3 DNA reads TGTGCCAGCAGCCGGTCCGTCGGCGAGCAGTACTTC.

The chain combines TRBV6-5 with TRBJ2-3; TRBD1 matches at 8 bases. The CDR3 is made up of 13 amino acids. V trimming: 7 bases; J trimming: 1 base; junction bases outside the gene matches: 1. Germline V gene lookup returns CDR1 MNHEY and CDR2 SVGAGI. CDR3: CASKTGGTDTQYF. In DNA, the CDR3 is TGTGCCAGCAAGACAGGGGGCACAGATACGCAGTATTTT.

In DNA, the CDR3 is TGTGCCAGCAGACGACTAGCGGGAAGTACCGGGGAGCTGTTTTTT. Protein: CASRRLAGSTGELFF. This chain joins TRBV2 and TRBJ2-2, with 11 bases identical to TRBD2. V shed 6 bases and J 5 bases; nucleotides not matched to a gene: 5. The CDR3 length is 15 residues. Germline assignment: CDR1 SNHLY and CDR2 FYNNEI.

The rearrangement links TRBV9 to TRBJ2-2; 7 nucleotides agree with TRBD1. The CDR3 length is 16 residues. Germline CDR1 and CDR2: SGDLS and YYNGEE. Unmatched junction bases numbered 5, after V lost 0 bases and J lost 3 bases. This chain's CDR3 is CASSVVAGGDTGELFF. In nucleotides, the CDR3 is TGTGCCAGCAGCGTAGTGGCAGGGGGTGACACCGGGGAGCTGTTTTTT.

The chain uses TRBV11-2 and TRBJ2-5, with 10 bases identical to TRBD2. This CDR3 is built from 15 residues. Germline V lookup: CDR1 SGHAT, CDR2 FQNNGV. V lost 2 bases and J lost 4; bases outside the gene matches: 4. CDR3 in DNA: TGTGCCAGCAGCTTAAGCGGGAGGGACCCAGAGACCCAGTACTTC. Protein: CASSLSGRDPETQYF.

The chain is built from TRBV27 and TRBJ1-1; no definite D call. Germline-derived CDR1 and CDR2 are MNHEY and SMNVEV (reference sequence). The V end lost 6 bases, the J end lost 4 bases, and 12 bases lay between the germline ends. The CDR3 runs to 13 residues. The CDR3 nucleotides are TGTGCCAGCAGCCACGGGGAACTCACTGAAGCTTTCTTT. Residues: CASSHGELTEAFF.

CDR3 nucleotides: TGTGCCAGCGAGAGGACTAGCGGGAATAATTACGAGCAGTACTTC. Translation gives CASERTSGNNYEQYF. J is TRBJ2-7 and V is TRBV9; 12 bases map to TRBD2. The V gene's germline CDR1 is SGDLS and CDR2 YYNGEE. The V gene end was trimmed by 7 bases and the J gene end by 4 bases; junction bases not matched to a gene: 9. The CDR3 extends over 15 amino acids.

The chain uses TRBV6-1 and TRBJ2-1; 8 positions match TRBD2. CDR1 is MNHNS, CDR2 SASEGT, per germline. The trim removed 11 bases at V and 1 base at J, leaving 10 bases unmatched. This CDR3 is 15 amino acids long. CDR3 nucleotide sequence: TGTGCCTCCTGGGGGCGGGAGGTTTCCTACAATGAGCAGTTCTTC. Translation: CASWGREVSYNEQFF.

The V gene is TRBV5-6, the J gene TRBJ1-1, with D perhaps TRBD1 (5 bases). This CDR3 has 14 amino acids. Trimming stripped 1 base from V and 4 bases from J, with 11 bases between. The germline V gene encodes CDR1 SGHDT and CDR2 YYEEEE. CDR3 protein: CASSLKGRSTEAFF. The CDR3 DNA follows: TGTGCCAGCAGCTTGAAGGGGAGGAGCACTGAAGCTTTCTTT.

V usage is TRBV4-1 and J usage is TRBJ2-7, with D perhaps matching TRBD1 (6 bases). V lost 0 bases, J lost 2 bases, and 11 bases lay in between. This CDR3 comprises 15 residues. The germline V gene has CDR1 MGHRA and CDR2 YSYEKL. The CDR3: CASSQDRDTAYEQYF. CDR3 nucleotide sequence: TGCGCCAGCAGCCAAGATCGGGACACCGCCTACGAGCAGTACTTC.

The chain uses TRBV4-3 and TRBJ2-5; TRBD2 aligns across 7 bases. V lost 1 base, J lost 5 bases, and 13 bases stayed unmatched. This CDR3 has 17 residues. CDR1 and CDR2 from the germline V gene are LGHNA and YSLEER. CDR3 DNA sequence: TGCGCCAGCAGCCAAGTGGTTTCCAGGGCCGGGGGGGAGACCCAGTACTTC. Translation: CASSQVVSRAGGETQYF.

This chain joins TRBV27 and TRBJ2-7, with TRBD1 identical over 9 bases. The ends lost 5 bases at V and 3 bases at J; junction bases unmatched: 5. The CDR3 length is 14 residues. The germline V gene has CDR1 MNHEY and CDR2 SMNVEV (reference sequence). The CDR3 sequence is CASSKDRGSYEQYF. The CDR3 DNA sequence: TGTGCCAGCAGTAAGGACAGGGGTAGCTACGAGCAGTACTTC.

The rearrangement uses TRBV10-3 and TRBJ2-5; D perhaps matches TRBD2 (7 bases). The ends were cut back, 10 bases at V and 2 bases at J, with 11 bases in the middle. This CDR3 spans 12 amino acids. Germline loops: CDR1 ENHRY, CDR2 SYGVKD. The CDR3 spells CATGGAQETQYF. DNA of the CDR3: TGTGCCACTGGGGGGGCGCAAGAGACCCAGTACTTC.

The chain carries TRBV6-7 and TRBJ2-5; a weak D match, TRBD1 (5 bases). TRBV6-7 is noted as an ORF with a role that remains uncertain. CDR3 size: 14 residues. The germline V and J ends were trimmed by 1 base and 4 bases, with 10 bases remaining between them. DNA for the CDR3: TGTGCCAGCAGTTACTGTCTGGGGCGAGAGACCCAGTACTTC. This gives the protein CASSYCLGRETQYF.

This chain connects TRBV28 to TRBJ1-4; no clear D. The CDR3 is 15 amino acids. Germline-derived CDR1 and CDR2 are MDHEN and SYDVKM. With 3 bases removed from V and 0 bases from J, the gap between germline ends came to 8 bases. The CDR3 region is CASSFGRATNEKLFF. The CDR3 DNA reads as TGTGCCAGCAGTTTTGGGCGAGCAACTAATGAAAAACTGTTTTTT.

The V gene is TRBV29-1, the J gene TRBJ1-4; D gene ambiguous. V lost 6 bases to trimming and J lost 8 bases, with 16 bases between them. Germline V gives CDR1 SQVTM, CDR2 ANQGSEA. The CDR3 has 13 residues. For the CDR3, the DNA is TGCAGCGTCTTAGGTGGGCCGGGAGAAAAACTGTTTTTT. Protein sequence: CSVLGGPGEKLFF.

V is TRBV7-9 and J is TRBJ2-1; 7 bases agree with TRBD2. V lost 0 bases, J lost 0 bases, and 2 bases stayed unmatched. The CDR3 has 16 residues. Per germline, CDR1 SEHNR and CDR2 FQNEAQ (reference sequence). The CDR3 here is CASSLAGRISYNEQFF. CDR3 nucleotide sequence: TGTGCCAGCAGCTTAGCCGGGAGGATCTCCTACAATGAGCAGTTCTTC.

V is TRBV2 and J is TRBJ1-5, with D possibly matching TRBD1 (6 bases). Trimming shortened V by 6 bases and J by 0 bases, and 12 bases separated the two germline ends. Per the germline V gene, CDR1 is SNHLY and CDR2 is FYNNEI. CDR3 length: 15 amino acids. The CDR3 sequence is CASSKDSNSNQPQHF. CDR3 in DNA: TGTGCCAGCAGCAAGGACAGTAATAGCAATCAGCCCCAGCATTTT.